The 29 T cell receptor beta chains below all came from one sample that was sequenced in a study of a mutant IDH1 vaccine in newly diagnosed glioma. The sample's time point: week 47, end of study. The investigators gave 300 ug of mutant IDH1 20-mer peptide in each vaccine dose, together with topical imiquimod. Sequencing used immunoSEQ multiplex PCR; TCRdb keeps in-frame clones, though not all of them. The sample consists of tens of thousands of clones, 70% to 85% of them appearing once. For these receptors, no antigen is known. Sequences were derived from PBMCs, sampled from a glioma patient whose treatment included an IDH1 peptide vaccine. Every receptor here comes from a young man with glioma. Some clones in this sample may be carry-over from other donors' samples.

The chain links TRBV12-5 to TRBJ2-1; 8 bases match TRBD1. CDR1 is LGHNT, CDR2 FRNRAP, per germline. V was clipped by 0 bases and J by 6 bases; unmatched bases: 10. The CDR3 covers 17 residues. The CDR3 DNA reads TGTGCTAGTGGTTTGGTACTCCCAGGGGGCGCTACCAATGAGCAGTTCTTC. Its protein is CASGLVLPGGATNEQFF.

V usage is TRBV7-9 and J usage is TRBJ2-2; tentative D call: TRBD1 (6 bases). There are 15 residues in the CDR3. V shed 5 bases and J shed 6 bases, with 16 bases lying between them. Germline-derived CDR1 and CDR2 are SEHNR and FQNEAQ (reference sequence). The CDR3 DNA sequence: TGTGCCAGCAGCCCAAACCAGGGGTCAGCCGGGGAGCTGTTTTTT. It encodes CASSPNQGSAGELFF.

The chain uses TRBV30 and TRBJ1-1, with unresolved D. The CDR3 runs 13 residues. Germline CDR1 and CDR2: GTSNPN and SVGIG (reference sequence). The V end was cut by 3 bases, the J end by 0 bases, with 8 bases between. The CDR3 DNA reads TGTGCCTGGAGCCCTCGGATGAACACTGAAGCTTTCTTT. It specifies CAWSPRMNTEAFF.

CDR3 bases: TGTGCCAGCAGCTTGGGTGGGGATGAGCAGTTCTTC. Translating gives CASSLGGDEQFF. The chain employs TRBV5-6 and TRBJ2-1; D gene unclear. Germline V gene sequence: CDR1 SGHDT, CDR2 YYEEEE. Deletions cut 0 bases from V and 8 bases from J, with 6 bases between. The CDR3 runs 12 residues.

The chain carries TRBV29-1 and TRBJ2-1; 7 bases agree with TRBD1. Germline V gives CDR1 SQVTM, CDR2 ANQGSEA. The CDR3 is made up of 14 amino acids. V lost 7 bases and J lost 5; bases outside the gene matches: 11. CDR3 amino acids: CSGKQTGSHNEQFF. CDR3 nucleotides: TGCAGCGGCAAGCAGACAGGGTCCCACAATGAGCAGTTCTTC.

The rearrangement joins TRBV7-9 to TRBJ1-3, with 10 positions matching TRBD1. The CDR3 runs 17 residues. In germline, CDR1 is SEHNR, CDR2 FQNEAQ (reference sequence). The trim removed 2 bases at V and 5 bases at J, leaving 9 bases unmatched. The CDR3 reads CASSLTVGTGDRNTIYF. The CDR3 DNA sequence: TGTGCCAGCAGCTTAACCGTGGGGACAGGGGATAGAAACACCATATATTTT.

This clone was recorded only once. The chain links TRBV15 to TRBJ1-4; D possibly corresponds to TRBD1 (6 bases). The CDR3 is 16 amino acids. Looked up from germline, CDR1 is LNHNV and CDR2 is YYDKDF (reference sequence). The V end lost 4 bases, the J end lost 0 bases, and 12 bases lay between the germline ends. The CDR3 here is CATSKDRTATNEKLFF. The CDR3 region has the DNA TGTGCCACCAGCAAGGACAGAACTGCAACTAATGAAAAACTGTTTTTT.

This rearrangement joins TRBV5-1 to TRBJ2-2, with D possibly being TRBD2 (5 bases). Germline-derived CDR1 and CDR2 are SGHRS and YFSETQ. Trimming removed 1 base at V and 0 bases at J, with 25 bases between. CDR3 length equals 21 residues. The CDR3 DNA is TGCGCCAGCAGCTTGCCAGACCTGAGGACTGTGGAGCTAACGAACACCGGGGAGCTGTTTTTT. Its translation is CASSLPDLRTVELTNTGELFF.

The chain employs TRBV5-4 and TRBJ1-1; no definite D call. Germline V lookup: CDR1 SGHNT, CDR2 YYREEE (reference sequence). CDR3 length equals 14 residues. V was pared by 4 bases and J by 5 bases, with 15 bases between. The CDR3 loop reads CASSPYNPKTEAFF. The CDR3 bases are TGTGCCAGCAGCCCCTATAACCCAAAAACTGAAGCTTTCTTT.

The chain links TRBV9 to TRBJ1-6; 9 nucleotides match TRBD1. J was trimmed by 6 bases and V by 2 bases; bases with no gene match: 6. CDR1 and CDR2 (germline): SGDLS, YYNGEE. The CDR3 length is 16 residues. CDR3 region: CASSVAGTGSNSPLHF. The DNA of the CDR3 is TGTGCCAGCAGCGTGGCCGGGACAGGGAGTAATTCACCCCTCCACTTT.

The CDR3 DNA reads as TGTGCCAGCAGCGTAGACCCAGGGGCCTCTGGAAACACCATATATTTT. Residues: CASSVDPGASGNTIYF. The genes are TRBV9 and TRBJ1-3, with a tentative D call TRBD1 (6 bases). This CDR3 has 16 residues. V lost 0 bases, J lost 0 bases, and 10 bases lay in between. CDR1 and CDR2 from the germline V gene are SGDLS and YYNGEE.

The chain joins TRBV4-2 to TRBJ2-5; D is perhaps TRBD2 (5 bases). Germline values: CDR1 LGHNA, CDR2 YNFKEQ. The germline V and J ends were trimmed by 1 base and 3 bases, with 12 bases remaining between them. This CDR3 has 15 amino acids. As DNA, the CDR3 is TGTGCCAGCAGCCAAGTACGAGGGTTAAAAGAGACCCAGTACTTC. The encoded protein is CASSQVRGLKETQYF.

CDR3 DNA sequence: TGTGCCAGCAGCTTCTCCAGCACAGATACGCAGTATTTT. Protein product: CASSFSSTDTQYF. This rearrangement joins TRBV11-2 to TRBJ2-3, with D uncertain. Trimming removed 3 bases at V and 0 bases at J, with 4 bases between. The CDR3 contains 13 residues. Per germline, CDR1 SGHAT and CDR2 FQNNGV.

The chain combines TRBV5-1 with TRBJ2-7; D possibly corresponds to TRBD1 (6 bases). Germline V gene lookup returns CDR1 SGHRS and CDR2 YFSETQ. V lost 2 bases and J 1 base, leaving 10 bases between the germline ends. The CDR3 spans 14 residues. The CDR3 spells CASSFHRDSYEQYF. Here the CDR3 DNA reads TGCGCCAGCAGCTTTCACAGGGATTCCTACGAGCAGTACTTC.

This clone was counted between two and nine times. The chain carries TRBV10-3 and TRBJ2-7, with TRBD1 matching over 7 bases. V was clipped by 4 bases and J by 3 bases; unmatched bases: 3. This CDR3 comprises 13 residues. Looked up from germline, CDR1 is ENHRY and CDR2 is SYGVKD. CDR3 protein: CAISGGTVYEQYF. As DNA, the CDR3 is TGTGCCATCAGTGGAGGGACAGTCTACGAGCAGTACTTC.

The chain recombines TRBV27 with TRBJ2-1; the D is unclear. CDR1 and CDR2 (germline): MNHEY, SMNVEV (reference sequence). This CDR3 spans 12 amino acids. Trimming left V 0 bases short and J 7 bases short, with 4 bases between. CDR3 sequence: CASSLSGNEQFF. CDR3 in DNA: TGTGCCAGCAGTTTATCCGGGAATGAGCAGTTCTTC.

The V call is TRBV7-2, the J call TRBJ2-1; D possibly uses TRBD1 or TRBD2 (5 bases each). V gave up 1 base and J gave up 3 bases, with 10 bases separating them. The CDR3 sequence is 15 residues long. CDR1 and CDR2 (germline): SGHTA, FQGNSA. CDR3 bases: TGTGCCAGCAGCTTAGTAGGGACCGACTACAATGAGCAGTTCTTC. Encoded protein: CASSLVGTDYNEQFF.

The V and J genes are TRBV7-9 and TRBJ1-2, with TRBD1 as a possible D gene (5 bases). Trimming cost V 5 bases and J 5 bases, with 12 bases left between them. The CDR3 is made up of 13 amino acids. Germline CDR1 reads SEHNR; CDR2 reads FQNEAQ (reference sequence). The CDR3 reads CASSPLGGYGYTF. The CDR3 DNA reads TGTGCCAGCAGCCCCTTGGGGGGATATGGCTACACCTTC.

This clone appeared a single time. The rearrangement uses TRBV10-1 and TRBJ1-2; D gene unclear. Germline V gene sequence: CDR1 WNHNN, CDR2 SYGVQD (reference sequence). Trimming cost V 7 bases and J 1 base, with 19 bases left between them. This CDR3 has 16 residues. The CDR3 coding sequence is TGCGCCAGCACTCCACTGTCCGGACGGAGTAACTATGGCTACACCTTC. Translating gives CASTPLSGRSNYGYTF.

This sequence joins TRBV7-6 and TRBJ2-2; D is unresolved. The ends were cut back, 2 bases at V and 4 bases at J, with 8 bases in the middle. There are 14 residues in the CDR3. Germline V gene lookup returns CDR1 SGHVS and CDR2 FNYEAQ. This CDR3 reads CASSLTWGTGELFF. CDR3 in DNA: TGTGCCAGCAGCTTAACTTGGGGCACCGGGGAGCTGTTTTTT.

The chain joins TRBV4-3 to TRBJ1-2; the match to TRBD1 covers 9 bases. Trimming at V came to 3 bases and at J to 2 bases, leaving 4 bases not matched to a gene. The CDR3 has 15 residues. From germline, CDR1 is LGHNA and CDR2 YSLEER. Here the CDR3 reads CASSQETGGNYGYTF. The DNA for the CDR3 is TGCGCCAGCAGCCAGGAGACAGGGGGGAACTATGGCTACACCTTC.

The V gene is TRBV7-2, the J gene TRBJ2-1; 10 bases map to TRBD2. V lost 5 bases and J lost 6; bases outside the gene matches: 13. This CDR3 is built from 17 residues. Germline CDR1 is SGHTA and CDR2 is FQGNSA. CDR3 in amino acids: CASSPQLLAGETNEQFF. As DNA, the CDR3 is TGTGCCAGCAGCCCTCAGCTCCTAGCGGGGGAAACCAATGAGCAGTTCTTC.

The chain uses TRBV6-4 and TRBJ2-5; D remains unclear. V lost 8 bases and J 6 bases, leaving 13 bases between the germline ends. Germline V gene sequence: CDR1 MRHNA, CDR2 SNTAGT. There are 12 residues in the CDR3. CDR3 sequence reads: CASPSAKKTQYF. The CDR3 bases are TGTGCCAGCCCTTCAGCGAAGAAGACCCAGTACTTC.

The chain has TRBV27 and TRBJ1-5, with 10 bases matching TRBD1. The CDR3 is 14 residues long. The J segment lost 7 bases and the V segment lost 5 bases, leaving 5 bases of the junction unmatched. In germline, CDR1 is MNHEY, CDR2 SMNVEV (reference sequence). The CDR3, as DNA: TGTGCCAGCAGTCTGACAGGGGGCTGGCAGCCCCAGCATTTT. It is translated as CASSLTGGWQPQHF.

The rearrangement uses TRBV5-1 and TRBJ2-7; 7 bases line up with TRBD2. Germline-derived CDR1 and CDR2 are SGHRS and YFSETQ. After removal of 1 base from V and 5 bases from J, the junction contained 6 bases not matched to a gene. This CDR3 spans 14 amino acids. The CDR3 reads CASSLSGVGDEQYF. In DNA, the CDR3 is TGCGCCAGCAGCTTGAGCGGGGTCGGCGACGAGCAGTACTTC.

The chain uses TRBV5-6 and TRBJ1-2; D gene ambiguous. V lost 3 bases and J 4 bases, leaving 19 bases between the germline ends. There are 16 residues in the CDR3. CDR1 SGHDT and CDR2 YYEEEE come from the germline V gene. This CDR3 reads CASSSGLLALSYGYTF. DNA of the CDR3: TGTGCCAGCAGCTCCGGGCTCCTTGCCCTAAGCTATGGCTACACCTTC.

The chain has TRBV10-3 and TRBJ1-1; D uncertain. Germline loops: CDR1 ENHRY, CDR2 SYGVKD. The CDR3 runs to 11 residues. Trimming took 0 bases from V and 8 from J, leaving 4 bases between them. The CDR3 loop reads CAISESIEAFF. CDR3 DNA sequence: TGTGCCATCAGTGAGTCAATAGAAGCTTTCTTT.

The chain links TRBV5-1 to TRBJ1-4; 8 bases line up with TRBD1. V dropped 0 bases and J dropped 8; count of bases not matched to a gene: 6. This CDR3 is built from 15 residues. Germline CDR1 and CDR2: SGHRS and YFSETQ. The CDR3 nucleotides read TGCGCCAGCAGCTTGGTGGGACAGGCGACAGAAAAACTGTTTTTT. Protein sequence: CASSLVGQATEKLFF.

V and J are TRBV27 and TRBJ1-1, with 8 bases identical to TRBD1. Germline V gene data show CDR1 as MNHEY and CDR2 as SMNVEV (reference sequence). This CDR3 is 15 amino acids long. Trimming cost V 3 bases and J 4 bases; bases outside gene matches: 7. CDR3 DNA sequence: TGTGCCAGCAGTTTCGACAGGGGTCTTCGCACTGAAGCTTTCTTT. It encodes CASSFDRGLRTEAFF.